This T cell receptor (beta chain) was recorded in a study of blood T cells in healthy people across ages. The authors ran a second PCR of 7 to 11 cycles using a sample-barcoded 5' primer and a J-beta primer mix. In TCRdb, the 5' RACE reads were re-called with MiXCR into one record per CDR3 protein. The sample lists just under 750,000 distinct CDR3 sequences; around a fifth were seen once. V lost 4 bases to trimming and J lost 6 bases, with 21 bases between them. In germline, CDR1 is SGDLS, CDR2 YYNGEE. The CDR3 is made up of 16 amino acids. As for this clonotype: The target antigen is unknown.

Study-wide findings and caveats: Age brought a roughly linear fall in TCR beta diversity measured per million T cells. PBMCs that were unsorted prevented a conclusive naive versus antigen-experienced comparison.

Donors ranged from about 6 to 90 years old and were healthy Caucasians in Russia. The TCR comes from a man aged 70-80 years in good health. The chain is built from TRBV9 and TRBJ2-3; D is undetermined. The sequenced sample consisted of blood. CDR3 loop: CASSPPRTYSGDTQYF. CDR3 bases: TGTGCCAGCAGCCCTCCCAGGACCTACTCCGGGGATACGCAGTATTTT.